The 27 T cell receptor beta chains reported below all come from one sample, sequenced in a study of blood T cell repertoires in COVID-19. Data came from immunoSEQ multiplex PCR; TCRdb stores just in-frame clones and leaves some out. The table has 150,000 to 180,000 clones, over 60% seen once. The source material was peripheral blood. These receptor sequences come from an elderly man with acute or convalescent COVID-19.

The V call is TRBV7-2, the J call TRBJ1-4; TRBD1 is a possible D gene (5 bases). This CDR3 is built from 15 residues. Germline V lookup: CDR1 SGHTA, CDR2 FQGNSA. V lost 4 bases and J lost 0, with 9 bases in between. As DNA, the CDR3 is TGTGCCAGCAGCTCTACAGGTGCAACTAATGAAAAACTGTTTTTT. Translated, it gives CASSSTGATNEKLFF.

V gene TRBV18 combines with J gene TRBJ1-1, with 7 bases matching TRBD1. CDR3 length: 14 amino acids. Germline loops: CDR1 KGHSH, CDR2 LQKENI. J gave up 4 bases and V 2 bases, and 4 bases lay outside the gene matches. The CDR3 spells CASSPRQGGTEAFF. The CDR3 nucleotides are TGTGCCAGCTCACCAAGACAGGGTGGCACTGAAGCTTTCTTT.

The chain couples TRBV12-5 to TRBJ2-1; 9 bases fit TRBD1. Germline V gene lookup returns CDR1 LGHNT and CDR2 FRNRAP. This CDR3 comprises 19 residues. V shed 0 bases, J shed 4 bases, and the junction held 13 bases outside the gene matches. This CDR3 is CASGLVRGTGSLSYNEQFF. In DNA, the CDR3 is TGTGCTAGTGGTTTGGTAAGAGGGACAGGGTCTTTGTCATACAATGAGCAGTTCTTC.

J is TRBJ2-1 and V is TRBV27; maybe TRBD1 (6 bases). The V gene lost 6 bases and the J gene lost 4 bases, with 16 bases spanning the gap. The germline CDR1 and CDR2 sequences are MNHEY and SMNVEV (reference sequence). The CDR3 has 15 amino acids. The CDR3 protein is CASSLKGQFYNEQFF. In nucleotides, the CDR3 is TGTGCCAGCAGCCTCAAAGGACAGTTTTACAATGAGCAGTTCTTC.

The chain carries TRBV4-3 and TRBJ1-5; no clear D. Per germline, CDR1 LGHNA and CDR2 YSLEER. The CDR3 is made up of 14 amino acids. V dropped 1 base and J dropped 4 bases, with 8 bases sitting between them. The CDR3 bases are TGCGCCAGCAGCCAAGCGTCTACTAATCAGCCCCAGCATTTT. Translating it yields CASSQASTNQPQHF.

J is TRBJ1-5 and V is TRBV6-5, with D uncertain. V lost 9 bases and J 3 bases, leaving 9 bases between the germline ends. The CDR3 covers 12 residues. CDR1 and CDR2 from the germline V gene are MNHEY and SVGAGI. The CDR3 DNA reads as TGTGCCAGTCAGATTCTCAATCAGCCCCAGCATTTT. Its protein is CASQILNQPQHF.

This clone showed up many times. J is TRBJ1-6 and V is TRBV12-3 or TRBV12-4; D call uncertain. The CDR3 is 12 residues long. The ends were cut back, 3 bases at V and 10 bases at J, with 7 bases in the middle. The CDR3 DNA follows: TGTGCCAGCAGTTTGAACAGCTCACCCCTCCACTTT. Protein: CASSLNSSPLHF.

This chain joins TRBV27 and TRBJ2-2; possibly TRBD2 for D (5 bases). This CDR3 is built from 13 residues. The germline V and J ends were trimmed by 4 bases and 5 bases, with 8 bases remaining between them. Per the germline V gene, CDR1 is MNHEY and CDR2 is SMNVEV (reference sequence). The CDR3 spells CASSSGNTGELFF. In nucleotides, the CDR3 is TGTGCCAGCAGTTCGGGGAATACCGGGGAGCTGTTTTTT.

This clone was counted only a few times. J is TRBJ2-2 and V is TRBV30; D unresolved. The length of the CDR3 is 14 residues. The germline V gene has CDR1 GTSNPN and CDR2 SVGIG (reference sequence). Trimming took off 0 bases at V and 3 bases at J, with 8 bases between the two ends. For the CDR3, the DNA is TGTGCCTGGAGTGTACACCAGGACACCGGGGAGCTGTTTTTT. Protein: CAWSVHQDTGELFF.

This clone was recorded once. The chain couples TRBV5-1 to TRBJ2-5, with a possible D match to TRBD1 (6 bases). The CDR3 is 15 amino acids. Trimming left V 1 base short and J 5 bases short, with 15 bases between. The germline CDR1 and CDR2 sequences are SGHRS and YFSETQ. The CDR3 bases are TGCGCCAGCAGCTTGTCTGGGGGCTTTTGGGAGACCCAGTACTTC. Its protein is CASSLSGGFWETQYF.

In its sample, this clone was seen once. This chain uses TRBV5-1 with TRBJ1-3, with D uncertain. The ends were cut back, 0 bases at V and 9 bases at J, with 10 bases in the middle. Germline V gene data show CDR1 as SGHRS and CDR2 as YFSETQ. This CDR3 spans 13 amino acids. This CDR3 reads CASSLERGGTIYF. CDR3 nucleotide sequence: TGCGCCAGCAGCTTGGAACGGGGAGGCACCATATATTTT.

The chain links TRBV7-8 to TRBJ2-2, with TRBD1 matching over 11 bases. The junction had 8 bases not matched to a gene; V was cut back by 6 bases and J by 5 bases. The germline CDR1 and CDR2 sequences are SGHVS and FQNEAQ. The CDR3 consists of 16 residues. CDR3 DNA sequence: TGTGCCAGCAGATCAGACCGGGACAGGGGGACCGGGGAGCTGTTTTTT. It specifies CASRSDRDRGTGELFF.

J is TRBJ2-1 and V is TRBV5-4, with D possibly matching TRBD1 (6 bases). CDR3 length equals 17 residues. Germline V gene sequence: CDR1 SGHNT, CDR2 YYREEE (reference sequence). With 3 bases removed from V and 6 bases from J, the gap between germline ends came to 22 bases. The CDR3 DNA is TGTGCCAGCAGCTCGAGAAAACAGGGAAAACTTGGCAATGAGCAGTTCTTC. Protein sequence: CASSSRKQGKLGNEQFF.

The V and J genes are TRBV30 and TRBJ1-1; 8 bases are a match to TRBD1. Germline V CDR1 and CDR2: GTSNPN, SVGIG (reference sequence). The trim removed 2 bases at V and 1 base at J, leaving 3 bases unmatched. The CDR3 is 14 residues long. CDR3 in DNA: TGTGCCTGGAGTCTGGACAGGGCGAACACTGAAGCTTTCTTT. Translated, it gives CAWSLDRANTEAFF.

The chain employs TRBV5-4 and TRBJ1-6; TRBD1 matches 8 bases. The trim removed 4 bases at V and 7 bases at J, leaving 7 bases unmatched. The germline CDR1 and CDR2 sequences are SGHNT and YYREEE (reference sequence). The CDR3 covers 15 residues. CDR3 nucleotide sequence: TGTGCCAGCAGCAAAGGGACAGGTGGAAATTCACCCCTCCACTTT. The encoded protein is CASSKGTGGNSPLHF.

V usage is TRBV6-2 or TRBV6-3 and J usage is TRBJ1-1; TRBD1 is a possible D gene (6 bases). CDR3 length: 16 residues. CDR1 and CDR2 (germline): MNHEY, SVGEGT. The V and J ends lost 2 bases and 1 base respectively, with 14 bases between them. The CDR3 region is CASSYPRTAPNTEAFF. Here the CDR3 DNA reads TGTGCCAGCAGTTACCCTCGGACAGCGCCGAACACTGAAGCTTTCTTT.

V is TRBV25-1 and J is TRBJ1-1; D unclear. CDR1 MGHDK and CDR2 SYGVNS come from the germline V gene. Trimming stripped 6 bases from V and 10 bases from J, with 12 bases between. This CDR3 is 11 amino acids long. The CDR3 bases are TGTGCCAGCAGGGAAACTGGTGGAGCTTTCTTT. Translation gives CASRETGGAFF.

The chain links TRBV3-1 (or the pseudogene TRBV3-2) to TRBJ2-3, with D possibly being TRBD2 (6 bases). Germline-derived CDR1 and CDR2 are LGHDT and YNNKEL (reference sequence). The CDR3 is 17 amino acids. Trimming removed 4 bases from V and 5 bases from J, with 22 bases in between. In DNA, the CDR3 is TGTGCCAGCAGCCTACGAGCCGGGGGTTCCAAAGGAGATACGCAGTATTTT. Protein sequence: CASSLRAGGSKGDTQYF.

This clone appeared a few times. CDR3 nucleotide sequence: TGTGCCAGCAGCCGACAGACAGGGGTGGGAAATGAGCAGTTCTTC. Translated, it gives CASSRQTGVGNEQFF. The chain employs TRBV28 and TRBJ2-1; 8 bases map to TRBD1. Trimming cost V 6 bases and J 7 bases; bases outside gene matches: 11. The CDR3 has 15 residues. From germline, CDR1 is MDHEN and CDR2 SYDVKM. The full variable domain, its missing parts supplied by reference TRBV28 and TRBJ2-1, is DVKVTQSSRYLVKRTGEKVFLECVQDMDHENMFWYRQDPGLGLRLIYFSYDVKMKEKGDIPEGYSVSREKKERFSLILESASTNQTSMYLCASSRQTGVGNEQFFGPGTRLTVL.

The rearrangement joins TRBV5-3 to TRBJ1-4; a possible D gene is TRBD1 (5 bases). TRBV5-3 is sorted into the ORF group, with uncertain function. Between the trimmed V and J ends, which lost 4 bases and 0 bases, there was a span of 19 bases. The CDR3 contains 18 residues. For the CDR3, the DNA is TGTGCCAGAAGCCTCGCGGGACTAAGGATCCCAACTAATGAAAAACTGTTTTTT. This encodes CARSLAGLRIPTNEKLFF.

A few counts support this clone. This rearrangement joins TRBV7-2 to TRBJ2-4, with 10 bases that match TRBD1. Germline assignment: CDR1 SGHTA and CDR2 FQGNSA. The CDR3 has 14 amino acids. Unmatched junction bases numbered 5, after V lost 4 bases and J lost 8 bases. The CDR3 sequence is CASSYGGQGYIQYF. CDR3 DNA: TGTGCCAGCAGCTACGGGGGACAGGGGTACATTCAGTACTTC.

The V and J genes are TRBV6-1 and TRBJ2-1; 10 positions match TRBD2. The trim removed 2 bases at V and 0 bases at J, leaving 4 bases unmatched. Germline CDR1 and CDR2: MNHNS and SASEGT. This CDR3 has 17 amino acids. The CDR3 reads CASSERRTSGSYNEQFF. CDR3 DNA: TGTGCCAGCAGTGAACGGCGGACTAGCGGCTCCTACAATGAGCAGTTCTTC.

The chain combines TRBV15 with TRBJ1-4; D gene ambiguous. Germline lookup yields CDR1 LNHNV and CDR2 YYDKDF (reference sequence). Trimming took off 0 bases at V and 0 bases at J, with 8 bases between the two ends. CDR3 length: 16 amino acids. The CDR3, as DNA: TGTGCCACCAGCAGAGATCCCGGGGCAACTAATGAAAAACTGTTTTTT. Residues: CATSRDPGATNEKLFF.

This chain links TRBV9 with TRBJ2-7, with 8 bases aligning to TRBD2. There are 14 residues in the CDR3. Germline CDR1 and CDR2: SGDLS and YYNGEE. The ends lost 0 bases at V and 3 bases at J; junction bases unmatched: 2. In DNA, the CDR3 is TGTGCCAGCAGCGTAGCGGGGGGGAACTACGAGCAGTACTTC. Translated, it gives CASSVAGGNYEQYF.

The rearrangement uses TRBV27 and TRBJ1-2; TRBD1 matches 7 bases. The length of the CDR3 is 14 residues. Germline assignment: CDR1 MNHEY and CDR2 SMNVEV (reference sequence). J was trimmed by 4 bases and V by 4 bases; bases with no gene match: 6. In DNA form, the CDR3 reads TGTGCCAGCAGTTACGGGACAGCCATCTATGGCTACACCTTC. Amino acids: CASSYGTAIYGYTF.

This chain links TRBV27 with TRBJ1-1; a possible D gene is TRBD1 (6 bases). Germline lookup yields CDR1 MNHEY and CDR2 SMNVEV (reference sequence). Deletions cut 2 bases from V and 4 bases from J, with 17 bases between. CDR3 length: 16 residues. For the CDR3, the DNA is TGTGCCAGCAGTTTAACGCTGGGGGCGCGGAGCACTGAAGCTTTCTTT. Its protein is CASSLTLGARSTEAFF.

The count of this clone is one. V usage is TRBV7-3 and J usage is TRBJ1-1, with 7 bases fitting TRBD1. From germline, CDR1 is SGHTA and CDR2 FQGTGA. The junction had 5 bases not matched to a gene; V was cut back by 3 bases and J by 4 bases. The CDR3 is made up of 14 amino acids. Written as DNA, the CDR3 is TGTGCCAGCAGCTTTACAGGGGATACCACTGAAGCTTTCTTT. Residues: CASSFTGDTTEAFF.